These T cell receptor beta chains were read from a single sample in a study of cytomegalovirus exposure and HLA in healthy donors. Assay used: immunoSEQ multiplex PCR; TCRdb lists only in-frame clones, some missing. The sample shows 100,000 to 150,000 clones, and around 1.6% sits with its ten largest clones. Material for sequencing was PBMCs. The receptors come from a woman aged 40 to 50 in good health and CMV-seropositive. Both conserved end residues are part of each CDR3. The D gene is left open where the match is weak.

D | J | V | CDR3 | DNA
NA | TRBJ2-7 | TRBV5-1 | CASSSSPGTYEQYF | TGCGCCAGCAGCTCGAGTCCAGGGACCTACGAGCAGTACTTC
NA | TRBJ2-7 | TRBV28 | CASSPLSVAYEQYF | TGTGCCAGCAGCCCCCTTAGTGTAGCCTACGAGCAGTACTTC
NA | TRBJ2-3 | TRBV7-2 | CASSSSWRTFTDTQYF | TGTGCCAGCAGTTCTAGCTGGCGCACCTTCACAGATACGCAGTATTTT
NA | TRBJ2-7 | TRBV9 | CASSPRWENYEQYF | TGTGCCAGCAGCCCCAGATGGGAGAACTACGAGCAGTACTTC
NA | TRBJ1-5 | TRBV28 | CASSEGGGNQPQHF | TGTGCCAGCAGTGAGGGAGGTGGCAATCAGCCCCAGCATTTT
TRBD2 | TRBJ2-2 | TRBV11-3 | CASSLEGTKPTGELFF | TGTGCCAGCAGCTTAGAGGGGACTAAGCCCACCGGGGAGCTGTTTTTT
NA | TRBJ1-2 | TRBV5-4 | CASSLAQPGGGYTF | TGTGCCAGCAGCTTGGCGCAGCCCGGAGGAGGCTACACCTTC
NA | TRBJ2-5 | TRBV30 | CAWSVSETQYF | TGTGCCTGGAGTGTCTCAGAGACCCAGTACTTC
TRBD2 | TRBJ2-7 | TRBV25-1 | CASSPPGLAGGYEQYF | TGTGCCAGCAGTCCCCCGGGACTAGCGGGGGGATACGAGCAGTACTTC
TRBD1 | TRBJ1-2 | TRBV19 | CASSIRDSLGYGYTF | TGTGCCAGTAGTATACGGGACAGTCTAGGCTATGGCTACACCTTC
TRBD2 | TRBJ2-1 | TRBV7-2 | CASSRGLAFDEQFF | TGTGCCAGCAGCCGGGGACTAGCTTTCGATGAGCAGTTCTTC
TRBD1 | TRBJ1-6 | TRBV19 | CAASRTGRSYNSPLHF | TGTGCCGCATCCCGGACAGGGCGCTCCTATAATTCACCCCTCCACTTT
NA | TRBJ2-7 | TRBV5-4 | CASSLAIAQGSEQYF | TGTGCCAGCAGCTTGGCGATAGCTCAGGGCTCGGAGCAGTACTTC
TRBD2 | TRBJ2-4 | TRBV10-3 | CAISVSGRAYPGKNIQYF | TGTGCCATCAGTGTGAGCGGGAGGGCCTATCCTGGCAAAAACATTCAGTACTTC
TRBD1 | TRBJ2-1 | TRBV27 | CASSSLTGTGVHEQFF | TGTGCCAGCAGTTCTCTTACCGGGACAGGGGTCCATGAGCAGTTCTTC
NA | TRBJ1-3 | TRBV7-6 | CASSLSPGSSGNTIYF | TGTGCCAGCAGCTTAAGCCCCGGGAGCTCTGGAAACACCATATATTTT
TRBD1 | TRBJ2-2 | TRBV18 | CASSPGQGNTGELFF | TGTGCCAGCTCACCAGGACAGGGGAACACCGGGGAGCTGTTTTTT
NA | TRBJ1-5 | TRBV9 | CASSVGAGADQPQHF | TGTGCCAGCAGCGTAGGGGCAGGGGCGGATCAGCCCCAGCATTTT
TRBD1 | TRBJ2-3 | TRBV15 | CATGGSRTGSKQYF | TGTGCCACCGGCGGAAGCCGGACAGGGAGTAAGCAGTATTTT
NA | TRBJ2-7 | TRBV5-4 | CASSLARGTGEQYF | TGTGCCAGCAGCTTGGCTCGGGGGACGGGCGAGCAGTACTTC
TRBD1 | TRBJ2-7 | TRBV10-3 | CAIGQGVEQYF | TGTGCCATCGGACAGGGGGTCGAGCAGTACTTC
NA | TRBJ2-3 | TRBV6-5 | CASRKVVRAADTQYF | TGTGCCAGCAGAAAAGTCGTGAGAGCGGCAGATACGCAGTATTTT
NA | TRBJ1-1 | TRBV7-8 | CASRGPGVSNTEAFF | TGTGCCAGCAGGGGGCCGGGGGTCTCGAACACTGAAGCTTTCTTT
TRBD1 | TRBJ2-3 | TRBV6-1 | CASSPDRYTDTQYF | TGTGCCAGCAGCCCGGACAGGTACACAGATACGCAGTATTTT
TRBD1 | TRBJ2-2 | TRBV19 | CASSVTGFGGELFF | TGTGCCAGTAGCGTGACAGGGTTCGGTGGGGAGCTGTTTTTT
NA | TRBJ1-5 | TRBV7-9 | CASSFPGQPQHF | TGTGCCAGCAGCTTCCCGGGACAGCCCCAGCATTTT
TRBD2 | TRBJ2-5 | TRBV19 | CASSWTSGIETQYF | TGTGCCAGTAGTTGGACTAGCGGGATAGAGACCCAGTACTTC
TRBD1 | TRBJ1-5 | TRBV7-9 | CASSSQGGPQHF | TGTGCCAGCAGCTCCCAGGGGGGGCCCCAGCATTTT
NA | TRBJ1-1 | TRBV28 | CASSLWAEANTEAFF | TGTGCCAGCAGTTTATGGGCGGAAGCGAACACTGAAGCTTTCTTT
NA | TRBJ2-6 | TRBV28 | CASNGGALAGANVLTF | TGTGCCAGTAATGGGGGGGCGCTAGCTGGGGCCAACGTCCTGACTTTC
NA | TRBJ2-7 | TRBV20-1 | CSALDRYEQYF | TGCAGTGCCTTGGACAGATACGAGCAGTACTTC
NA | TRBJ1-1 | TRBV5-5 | CASSSVQNTEAFF | TGTGCCAGCAGCTCAGTCCAAAACACTGAAGCTTTCTTT
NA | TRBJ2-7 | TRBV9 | CASSVAGTQADEQYF | TGTGCCAGCAGCGTAGCCGGGACACAGGCCGACGAGCAGTACTTC
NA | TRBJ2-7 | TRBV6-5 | CASSYSKLSYEQYF | TGTGCCAGCAGTTACTCGAAGCTATCCTACGAGCAGTACTTC
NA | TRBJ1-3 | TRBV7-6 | CASSSQGFSSGNTIYF | TGTGCCAGCAGCTCTCAGGGGTTCTCCTCTGGAAACACCATATATTTT
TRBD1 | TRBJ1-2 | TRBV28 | CASRGQGWYYGYTF | TGTGCCAGCAGGGGACAGGGGTGGTACTATGGCTACACCTTC
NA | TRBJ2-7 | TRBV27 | CASRIAWGGPYEQYF | TGTGCCAGCAGGATCGCGTGGGGGGGCCCCTACGAGCAGTACTTC
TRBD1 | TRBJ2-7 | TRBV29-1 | CSVRDRGFEQYF | TGCAGCGTTCGGGACAGGGGATTCGAGCAGTACTTC
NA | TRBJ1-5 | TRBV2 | CASSEWAGVDQPQHF | TGTGCCAGCAGTGAATGGGCAGGGGTTGATCAGCCCCAGCATTTT
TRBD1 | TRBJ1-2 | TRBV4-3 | CASSQDLGQGSGYTF | TGCGCCAGCAGCCAAGACCTGGGACAGGGGTCCGGCTACACCTTC
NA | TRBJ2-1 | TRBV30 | CAWSVRGRNEQFF | TGTGCCTGGAGTGTACGTGGGAGAAATGAGCAGTTCTTC
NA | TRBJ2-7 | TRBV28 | CASSFQDYEQYF | TGTGCCAGCAGTTTCCAGGACTACGAGCAGTACTTC
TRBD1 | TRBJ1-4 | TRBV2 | CASSLTTGGGEKLFF | TGTGCCAGCAGCCTAACGACAGGGGGGGGTGAAAAACTGTTTTTT